This T cell receptor (beta chain) comes out of a study of shared clonotypes between healthy human individuals. The assay ran at deep level. Assay used: immunoSEQ multiplex PCR; TCRdb lists only in-frame clones, some missing. Here the sample spans about 480,000 clones, 70% to 80% being singletons. The CDR3 is 13 residues long. The V segment lost 3 bases and the J segment 7 bases; nucleotides outside the gene matches: 3. Germline V lookup: CDR1 MNHNS, CDR2 SASEGT. The sequence was collected from a woman aged 40 to 50 in good health. Some clones in this sample may be carry-over from other donors' samples. V usage is TRBV6-1 and J usage is TRBJ2-4, with 7 bases that match TRBD1. The material sequenced was PBMCs. The CDR3 DNA reads TGTGCCAGCAGTGACGGACAGGCTAACATTCAGTACTTC. Encoded protein: CASSDGQANIQYF.